This TCR beta chain emerged from a study of blood T cell repertoires in COVID-19. As processed by the authors: Reference gene primer amplification gave estimated nucleated cell counts. Assay: immunoSEQ multiplex PCR; the TCRdb copy retains only in-frame clones and omits some. That table furnishes V, J and clone size, whereas the DNA furnished D and trimming. Altogether under 110,000 clones are present, roughly 85% being singletons, with the ten largest covering 1.5% to 2%. This CDR3 spans 12 amino acids. Germline V lookup: CDR1 SGHTA, CDR2 FQGNSA. Trimming shortened V by 3 bases and J by 8 bases, and 9 bases separated the two germline ends.

The sequenced material came from peripheral blood. This sequence originates from a woman between 65 and 79 years old with active or convalescent COVID-19. The chain employs TRBV7-2 and TRBJ2-3; D remains unclear. CDR3 residues: CASSFSTGTQYF. CDR3 nucleotide sequence: TGTGCCAGCAGCTTTTCAACGGGTACGCAGTATTTT.